This T cell receptor beta chain is drawn from a study of cytomegalovirus exposure and HLA in healthy donors. Of note for this clone: No antigen is known for it.

Between the trimmed V and J ends, which lost 5 bases and 2 bases, there was a span of 14 bases. The CDR3 covers 15 residues. CDR1 and CDR2 from the germline V gene are WSHSY and SAAADI. PCR was performed using 60 Vbeta and 13 Jbeta primers. Measured with immunoSEQ multiplex PCR; TCRdb has only the in-frame clones, and not every one. The sample totals roughly 27,000 clones. Study conclusions and caveats: Several of the most significant clusters appeared linked to common viral pathogens, based on a later analysis. In most subjects, TCR beta sequences reportedly gave accurate predictions of HLA-A and HLA-B alleles. Diagnosis of cytomegalovirus status made by the classifier reportedly showed high specificity and sensitivity.

The sequencing sample was made of PBMCs. This TCR was sampled from a man aged 25-40 years in good health and CMV-seronegative. The V call is TRBV10-2, the J call TRBJ2-3; a possible D gene is TRBD1 (6 bases). The DNA for the CDR3 is TGCGCCAGCAGTAGACAGGAGAGTTTCACAGATACGCAGTATTTT. Protein: CASSRQESFTDTQYF.